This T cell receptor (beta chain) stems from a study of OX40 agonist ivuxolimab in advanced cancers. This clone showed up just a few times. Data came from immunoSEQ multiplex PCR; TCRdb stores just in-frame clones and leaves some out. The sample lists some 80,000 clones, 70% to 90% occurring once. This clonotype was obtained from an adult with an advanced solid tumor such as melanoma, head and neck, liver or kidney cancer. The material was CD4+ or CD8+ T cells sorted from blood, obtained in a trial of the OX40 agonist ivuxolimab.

The CDR3 protein is CASSPAQGADEQYF. CDR3 nucleotides: TGTGCCAGCTCACCAGCACAGGGGGCCGACGAGCAGTACTTC. The chain links TRBV18 to TRBJ2-7; TRBD1 matches at 9 bases. The CDR3 length is 14 residues. After removal of 2 bases from V and 5 bases from J, the junction contained 4 bases not matched to a gene. Germline V gives CDR1 KGHSH, CDR2 LQKENI. Full variable domain (missing parts from reference TRBV18 and TRBJ2-7): NAGVMQNPRHLVRRRGQEARLRCSPMKGHSHVYWYRQLPEEGLKFMVYLQKENIIDESGMPKERFSAEFPKEGPSILRIQQVVRGDSAAYFCASSPAQGADEQYFGPGTRLTVT.